This entry lists 19 T cell receptor beta chains sequenced from one sample in a study of OX40 agonist ivuxolimab in advanced cancers. Using immunoSEQ multiplex PCR, the repertoire was profiled, and TCRdb retains in-frame clones only, with some absent. The repertoire consists of around 49,000 clones, with around 87% occurring once and the leading ten covering 10%. This material consisted of CD4+ or CD8+ T cells sorted from blood, taken in a trial of the OX40 agonist ivuxolimab. The receptors originated from an adult with an advanced solid tumor such as melanoma, head and neck, liver or kidney cancer.

This clone appeared a single time. V and J are TRBV28 and TRBJ1-1; D uncertain. V shed 6 bases and J shed 1 base, with 6 bases lying between them. Germline assignment: CDR1 MDHEN and CDR2 SYDVKM. The CDR3 loop spans 12 amino acids. The CDR3 nucleotides are TGTGCCAGCAGAACCACGAACACTGAAGCTTTCTTT. Residues: CASRTTNTEAFF. Full variable domain (remainder filled in from reference TRBV28 and TRBJ1-1): DVKVTQSSRYLVKRTGEKVFLECVQDMDHENMFWYRQDPGLGLRLIYFSYDVKMKEKGDIPEGYSVSREKKERFSLILESASTNQTSMYLCASRTTNTEAFFGQGTRLTVV.

This sequence joins TRBV11-1 and TRBJ2-5, with 12 bases aligning to TRBD2. The CDR3 extends over 17 amino acids. V lost 1 base to trimming and J lost 5 bases; unmatched junction nucleotides: 8. CDR1 is SGHAT and CDR2 is FQDESV in the germline V gene (reference sequence). The CDR3 is CASSLETSGGPGETQYF. In DNA, the CDR3 is TGTGCCAGCAGCTTAGAAACTAGCGGGGGGCCCGGTGAGACCCAGTACTTC.

This chain links TRBV7-2 with TRBJ1-1; the D gene is possibly TRBD1 (6 bases). Trimming cost V 1 base and J 4 bases, with 13 bases left between them. This CDR3 is 15 amino acids long. CDR1 SGHTA and CDR2 FQGNSA come from the germline V gene. The CDR3 sequence: CASSLEGLGGTEAFF. DNA of the CDR3: TGTGCCAGCAGCTTAGAAGGTTTAGGGGGCACTGAAGCTTTCTTT.

The chain uses TRBV7-8 and TRBJ2-1; D not resolved. Per the germline V gene, CDR1 is SGHVS and CDR2 is FQNEAQ. The CDR3 consists of 15 residues. Trimming took off 1 base at V and 4 bases at J, with 11 bases between the two ends. The DNA of the CDR3 is TGTGCCAGCAGCTTAGTAGGGATGATGTACAATGAGCAGTTCTTC. Its translation is CASSLVGMMYNEQFF.

The chain joins TRBV11-2 to TRBJ2-7; possible D gene TRBD2, 6 bases. The CDR3 consists of 13 residues. The germline CDR1 and CDR2 sequences are SGHAT and FQNNGV. Deletions cut 3 bases from V and 1 base from J, with 7 bases between. The CDR3 spells CASSFAGSYEQYF. DNA of the CDR3: TGTGCCAGCAGCTTTGCGGGGTCCTACGAGCAGTACTTC.

The rearrangement joins TRBV7-3 to TRBJ1-1; a weak D match, TRBD1 (6 bases). CDR3 length equals 12 residues. The V end was cut by 5 bases, the J end by 8 bases, with 12 bases between. In germline, CDR1 is SGHTA, CDR2 FQGTGA. The CDR3 reads CASSNDRNEAFF. In nucleotides, the CDR3 is TGTGCCAGCAGCAACGACAGGAACGAAGCTTTCTTT.

The chain recombines TRBV30 with TRBJ2-5; 9 bases match TRBD2. J was trimmed by 5 bases and V by 2 bases; bases with no gene match: 9. The length of the CDR3 is 15 residues. From germline, CDR1 is GTSNPN and CDR2 SVGIG (reference sequence). The CDR3 protein is CAWSTAGGPWETQYF. The DNA for the CDR3 is TGTGCCTGGAGTACGGCGGGAGGGCCGTGGGAGACCCAGTACTTC.

V and J are TRBV9 and TRBJ2-1, with TRBD2 matching over 7 bases. The junction had 6 bases not matched to a gene; V was cut back by 3 bases and J by 6 bases. The CDR3 has 14 residues. Germline V CDR1 and CDR2: SGDLS, YYNGEE. The CDR3, as DNA: TGTGCCAGCAGCGAGGGACTACTCGTCAATGAGCAGTTCTTC. Protein: CASSEGLLVNEQFF.

The CDR3 here is CASSLSLNTEAFF. CDR3 coding DNA: TGTGCCAGCAGTTTATCGCTGAACACTGAAGCTTTCTTT. This chain uses TRBV27 with TRBJ1-1; D remains ambiguous. Germline V CDR1 and CDR2: MNHEY, SMNVEV (reference sequence). The CDR3 loop spans 13 amino acids. The V and J ends lost 0 bases and 0 bases respectively, with 2 bases between them.

V usage is TRBV9 and J usage is TRBJ2-1, with TRBD1 matching 8 bases. Trimming took 0 bases from V and 7 from J; bases not matched to a gene: 9. Germline V gene lookup returns CDR1 SGDLS and CDR2 YYNGEE. CDR3 length equals 16 residues. The CDR3 DNA reads as TGTGCCAGCAGCGTAGGCCCCGGACAGGGCTTTAATGAGCAGTTCTTC. Its protein product is CASSVGPGQGFNEQFF.

This chain joins TRBV4-1 and TRBJ1-1; D not certain. Looked up from germline, CDR1 is MGHRA and CDR2 is YSYEKL. Trimming pared 1 base from V and 10 bases from J, leaving 13 bases between. The CDR3 length is 13 residues. The CDR3 nucleotides read TGCGCCAGCAGCCAAGGGACGGAGCTGAGAGCTTTCTTT. Encoded protein: CASSQGTELRAFF.

The V gene is TRBV5-6, the J gene TRBJ1-5; no clear D. V lost 4 bases and J lost 9, with 14 bases in between. The CDR3 has 13 residues. CDR1 and CDR2 (germline): SGHDT, YYEEEE. CDR3 residues: CASSIGPRGPQHF. The CDR3 coding sequence is TGTGCCAGCAGCATCGGGCCCCGGGGGCCCCAGCATTTT.

This chain joins TRBV11-3 and TRBJ2-7; D is ambiguous. This CDR3 is built from 14 residues. Germline CDR1 is SGHNT and CDR2 is YENEEA. Trimming cost V 0 bases and J 2 bases, with 8 bases left between them. The CDR3 DNA reads as TGTGCCAGCAGCTTAGAGCGGAGACCCTACGAGCAGTACTTC. The encoded protein is CASSLERRPYEQYF. The full variable domain, rest sourced from reference TRBV11-3 and TRBJ2-7, is EAGVVQSPRYKIIEKKQPVAFWCNPISGHNTLYWYLQNLGQGPELLIRYENEEAVDDSQLPKDRFSAERLKGVDSTLKIQPAELGDSAVYLCASSLERRPYEQYFGPGTRLTVT.

The chain joins TRBV7-9 to TRBJ2-4; D might be TRBD2 (5 bases). Germline loops: CDR1 SEHNR, CDR2 FQNEAQ (reference sequence). The CDR3 is 14 residues long. V lost 4 bases and J 8 bases, leaving 15 bases between the germline ends. CDR3 amino acids: CASSSLGNQDIQYF. In DNA form, the CDR3 reads TGTGCCAGCAGCTCCCTCGGGAACCAGGACATTCAGTACTTC.

V gene TRBV5-4 combines with J gene TRBJ1-1; D remains ambiguous. Germline V gene lookup returns CDR1 SGHNT and CDR2 YYREEE (reference sequence). Trimming removed 3 bases at V and 1 base at J, with 13 bases between. The CDR3 length is 15 residues. CDR3: CASSSTSDGNTEAFF. The CDR3 nucleotides read TGTGCCAGCAGCTCGACCTCGGACGGGAACACTGAAGCTTTCTTT.

This clone was counted only a few times. This chain uses TRBV19 with TRBJ2-1; D ambiguous. Trimming removed 2 bases from V and 0 bases from J, with 11 bases in between. The CDR3 has 16 amino acids. Germline values: CDR1 LNHDA, CDR2 SQIVND (reference sequence). DNA for the CDR3: TGTGCCAGTAGTATATATGAGGATTCCTCCTACAATGAGCAGTTCTTC. It codes for CASSIYEDSSYNEQFF.

This chain joins TRBV7-3 and TRBJ2-3; 9 bases line up with TRBD2. CDR1 and CDR2 from the germline V gene are SGHTA and FQGTGA. The V gene end was trimmed by 3 bases and the J gene end by 0 bases; junction bases not matched to a gene: 1. The CDR3 loop spans 15 amino acids. CDR3 sequence: CASSFTSGSTDTQYF. CDR3 DNA sequence: TGTGCCAGCAGCTTTACTAGCGGGAGCACAGATACGCAGTATTTT. Full variable domain (rest looked up from reference TRBV7-3 and TRBJ2-3): GAGVSQTPSNKVTEKGKYVELRCDPISGHTALYWYRQSLGQGPEFLIYFQGTGAADDSGLPNDRFFAVRPEGSVSTLKIQRTERGDSAVYLCASSFTSGSTDTQYFGPGTRLTVL.

This chain uses TRBV13 with TRBJ2-7, with D perhaps matching TRBD1 (8 bases). Per the germline V gene, CDR1 is PRHDT and CDR2 is FYEKMQ (reference sequence). Trimming cost V 6 bases and J 2 bases, with 17 bases left between them. The length of the CDR3 is 15 residues. CDR3: CASRLQGGQPYEQYF. The DNA of the CDR3 is TGTGCCAGCAGACTACAGGGGGGGCAGCCCTACGAGCAGTACTTC. Variable domain in full (rest from reference TRBV13 and TRBJ2-7): AAGVIQSPRHLIKEKRETATLKCYPIPRHDTVYWYQQGPGQDPQFLISFYEKMQSDKGSIPDRFSAQQFSDYHSELNMSSLELGDSALYFCASRLQGGQPYEQYFGPGTRLTVT.

The chain carries TRBV27 and TRBJ2-7; TRBD1 aligns across 11 bases. The CDR3 is 14 amino acids. The V gene's germline CDR1 is MNHEY and CDR2 SMNVEV (reference sequence). V dropped 6 bases and J dropped 7; count of bases not matched to a gene: 8. Here the CDR3 reads CASSFGQGAGEQYF. The CDR3 DNA reads as TGTGCCAGCAGCTTCGGACAGGGGGCGGGAGAGCAGTACTTC.